This passage covers 4 T cell receptor beta chains from one sample sequenced in a study of T cell changes during pregnancy in multiple sclerosis. Some clones are missing from TCRdb's copy, which holds only in-frame ones; the method was immunoSEQ multiplex PCR. Altogether 91,000 or so clones are present, around 94% being singletons, with the ten largest covering 2% to 2.5%. The material was peripheral blood, obtained after pregnancy. Receptor source: a female donor with multiple sclerosis, enrolled in a pregnancy study.

This chain uses TRBV25-1 with TRBJ2-2; 12 positions agree with TRBD2. The CDR3 covers 16 residues. From germline, CDR1 is MGHDK and CDR2 SYGVNS. V lost 8 bases and J lost 6; bases outside the gene matches: 10. CDR3 in DNA: TGTGCCAGCGCACTAGCGGGGGGTCGAAATCCCGGGGAGCTGTTTTTT. It translates to CASALAGGRNPGELFF.

The V call is TRBV5-1, the J call TRBJ2-5, with TRBD1 matching 12 bases. The CDR3 length is 16 residues. The J segment lost 5 bases and the V segment lost 4 bases, leaving 9 bases of the junction unmatched. Germline CDR1 and CDR2: SGHRS and YFSETQ. CDR3 sequence (DNA): TGCGCCAGCAGCCCAACCGGGACAGGGGGCTCCGAGACCCAGTACTTC. This codes for CASSPTGTGGSETQYF.

This chain uses TRBV4-3 with TRBJ2-7; TRBD2 matches at 8 bases. Germline V CDR1 and CDR2: LGHNA, YSLEER. Trimming at V came to 3 bases and at J to 3 bases, leaving 16 bases not matched to a gene. The CDR3 spans 18 residues. The CDR3 DNA sequence: TGCGCCAGCAGCCAGGAGCGAGGGGCCCCGGGAGGGGTCTACGAGCAGTACTTC. Translated: CASSQERGAPGGVYEQYF.

The rearrangement joins TRBV6-6 to TRBJ2-7; 10 bases fit TRBD1. V shed 2 bases and J 7 bases; nucleotides not matched to a gene: 8. Germline V gene sequence: CDR1 MNHNY, CDR2 SVGAGI (reference sequence). This CDR3 has 15 residues. The CDR3 is CASSYPGTGVGEQYF. The CDR3 DNA reads as TGTGCCAGCAGTTACCCCGGGACAGGGGTAGGGGAGCAGTACTTC.